Below, one T cell receptor (beta chain) is given with its context. Its antigen remains unidentified. There are no base qualities to consult, and no much larger clone falls within one base. The germline V gene (reference sequence) sets CDR1 to SEHNR and CDR2 to FQNEAQ. From cysteine to phenylalanine, the CDR3 is 12 amino acids long. The only DNA kept is the CDR3, 36 bases in frame from the first base. V and J are truncated by 6 bases and 3 bases respectively, leaving an intervening sequence of 6 bases. This sample stems from a study of T cell changes during pregnancy in multiple sclerosis (dated by TCRdb to about 2019). Turning to the overall study: Changes in the T cell repertoire over the course of pregnancy were examined in this study in women with multiple sclerosis.

Library generation was performed with the immunoSEQ multiplex PCR assay. The table comes from immuneACCESS by way of TCRdb, which keeps in-frame sequences with V and J called. Part of the clones is missing from these tables; in studies checked, under half for an unresolved V gene and the rest for unknown reasons. The sample yields over 60,000 clones; roughly 96% were counted once. The ten largest clonotypes hold about 2.3% of the sample. The receptor comes from a female donor with multiple sclerosis, enrolled in a pregnancy study. The rearrangement joined TRBV7-9 to TRBJ2-4, with the D gene not confidently named. This specimen was CD8+ T cells from peripheral blood mononuclear cells, taken after pregnancy. CDR3 reads: CASRGIKNIQYF. The nucleotides are TGTGCCAGCAGGGGCATCAAAAACATTCAGTACTTC.